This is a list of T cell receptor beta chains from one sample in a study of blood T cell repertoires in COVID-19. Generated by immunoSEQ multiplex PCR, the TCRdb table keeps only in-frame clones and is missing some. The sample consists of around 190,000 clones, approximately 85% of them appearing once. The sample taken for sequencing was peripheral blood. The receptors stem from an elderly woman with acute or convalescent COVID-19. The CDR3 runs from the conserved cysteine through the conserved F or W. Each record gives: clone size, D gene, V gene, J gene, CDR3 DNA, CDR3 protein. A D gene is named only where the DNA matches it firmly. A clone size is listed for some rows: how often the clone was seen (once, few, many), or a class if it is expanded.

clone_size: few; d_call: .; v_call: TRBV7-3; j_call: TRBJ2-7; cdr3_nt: TGTGCCAGCAGCTTAGGTGCGGGGAGCTCCTACGAGCAGTACTTC; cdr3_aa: CASSLGAGSSYEQYF
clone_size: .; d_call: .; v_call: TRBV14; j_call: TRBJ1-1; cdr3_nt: TGTGCCAGCAGCCCCCAGGGCGGCATGAACACTGAAGCTTTCTTT; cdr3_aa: CASSPQGGMNTEAFF
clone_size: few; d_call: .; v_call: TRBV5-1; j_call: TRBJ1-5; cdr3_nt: TGCGCCAGCAGCTTGGACGGCGGTAGCAATCAGCCCCAGCATTTT; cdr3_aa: CASSLDGGSNQPQHF
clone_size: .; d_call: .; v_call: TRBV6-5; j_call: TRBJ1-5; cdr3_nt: TGTGCCAGCACCTACTTAAGGGGCGGCAATCAGCCCCAGCATTTT; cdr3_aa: CASTYLRGGNQPQHF
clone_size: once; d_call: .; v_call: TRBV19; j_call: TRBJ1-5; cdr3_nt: TGTGCCAGTAGTATACAAGACAGCGGGGGTCAGCCCCAGCATTTT; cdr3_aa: CASSIQDSGGQPQHF
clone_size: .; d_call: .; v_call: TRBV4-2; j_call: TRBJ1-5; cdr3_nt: TGTGCCAGCAGCCCCGGGGGGGCCAAGAGCAATCAGCCCCAGCATTTT; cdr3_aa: CASSPGGAKSNQPQHF
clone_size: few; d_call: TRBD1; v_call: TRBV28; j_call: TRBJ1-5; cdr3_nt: TGTGCCAGCAGTATGCCGGGACAGCTTTTAAATCAGCCCCAGCATTTT; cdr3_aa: CASSMPGQLLNQPQHF
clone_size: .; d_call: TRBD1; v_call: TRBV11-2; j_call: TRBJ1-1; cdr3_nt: TGTGCCAGCAGCCCCGAGGGGGCTTCGGGAGCTTTCTTT; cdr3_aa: CASSPEGASGAFF
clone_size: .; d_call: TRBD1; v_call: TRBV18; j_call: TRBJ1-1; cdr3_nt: TGTGCCAGCTCACCGGACAGGGGGACTGAAGCTTTCTTT; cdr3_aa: CASSPDRGTEAFF
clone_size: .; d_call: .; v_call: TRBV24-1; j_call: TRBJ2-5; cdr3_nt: TGTGCCACCAGTGCCCCCGATTGGGGAGACCTCCAAGAGACCCAGTACTTC; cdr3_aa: CATSAPDWGDLQETQYF
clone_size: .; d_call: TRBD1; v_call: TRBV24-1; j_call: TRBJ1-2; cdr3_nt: TGTGCCACCAGTGATTCGGACAGGGGACCATACACCTTC; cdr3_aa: CATSDSDRGPYTF
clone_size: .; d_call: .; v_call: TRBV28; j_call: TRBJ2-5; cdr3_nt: TGTGCCAGCAGTTTCTTTGGAGGCGAGACCCAGTACTTC; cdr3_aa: CASSFFGGETQYF
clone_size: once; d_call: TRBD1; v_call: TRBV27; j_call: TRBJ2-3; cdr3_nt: TGTGCCAGCAGCCCGGGCCAGGGACAGGGGATAGGCACAGATACGCAGTATTTT; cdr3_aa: CASSPGQGQGIGTDTQYF
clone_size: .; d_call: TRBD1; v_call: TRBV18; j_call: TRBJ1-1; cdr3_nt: TGTGCCAGCTCACCCTTCTGGACCGGGACAGGGGTTGGTGCTGAAGCTTTCTTT; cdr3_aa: CASSPFWTGTGVGAEAFF
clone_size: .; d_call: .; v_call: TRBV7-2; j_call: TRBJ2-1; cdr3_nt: TGTGCCAGCAGTTCCGAAAGGGGGGGATACCTTGCCTACAATGAGCAGTTCTTC; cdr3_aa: CASSSERGGYLAYNEQFF
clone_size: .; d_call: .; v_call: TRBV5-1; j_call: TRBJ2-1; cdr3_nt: TGCGCCAGCAGCCCGTCCTACCGGGATCTTAATGAGCAGTTCTTC; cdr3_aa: CASSPSYRDLNEQFF
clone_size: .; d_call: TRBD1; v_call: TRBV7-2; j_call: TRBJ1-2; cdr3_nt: TGTGCCAGCAGCGTCGGGACAGGGACCGGCTACACCTTC; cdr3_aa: CASSVGTGTGYTF
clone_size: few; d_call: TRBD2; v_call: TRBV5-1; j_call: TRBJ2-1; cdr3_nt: TGCGCCAGCAGCCGTATGACTAGCGGATTTAACAATGAGCAGTTCTTC; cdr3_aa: CASSRMTSGFNNEQFF
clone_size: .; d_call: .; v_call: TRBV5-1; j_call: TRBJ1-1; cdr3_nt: TGCGCCAGCAGCTTGGGGGGAGTTTGGGCGGAGGGTGAAGCTTTCTTT; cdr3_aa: CASSLGGVWAEGEAFF
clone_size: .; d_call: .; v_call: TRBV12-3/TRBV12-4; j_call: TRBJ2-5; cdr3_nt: TGTGCCAGCAGTTTGATGGAGGAGACCCAGTACTTC; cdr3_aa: CASSLMEETQYF
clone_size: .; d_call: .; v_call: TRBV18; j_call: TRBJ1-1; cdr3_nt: TGTGCCAGCTCACCATATGGGCAGGCGAACACTGAAGCTTTCTTT; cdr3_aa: CASSPYGQANTEAFF
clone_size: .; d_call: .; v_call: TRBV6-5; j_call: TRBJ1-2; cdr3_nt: TGTGCCAGCAGTTATATTTGGGACACATCATATGGCTACACCTTC; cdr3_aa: CASSYIWDTSYGYTF
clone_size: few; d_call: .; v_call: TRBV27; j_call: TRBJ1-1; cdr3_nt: TGTGCCAGCAGTTTAGGTTGGTCAAACACAGAAGCTTTCTTT; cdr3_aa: CASSLGWSNTEAFF
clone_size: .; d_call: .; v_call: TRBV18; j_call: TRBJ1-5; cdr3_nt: TGTGCCAGCTCACCAAGTTCATCCCGCGCGGATCAGCCCCAGCATTTT; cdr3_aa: CASSPSSSRADQPQHF
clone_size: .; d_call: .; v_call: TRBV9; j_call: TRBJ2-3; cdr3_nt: TGTGCCAGCAGCGTACGCCATGGTCCTAGCTTCGATACGCAGTATTTT; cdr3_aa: CASSVRHGPSFDTQYF
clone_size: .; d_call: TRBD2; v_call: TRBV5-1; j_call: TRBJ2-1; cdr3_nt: TGCGCCAGCAGCTTGCCCGAGCGGGACTCTTATCAGTTCTTC; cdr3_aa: CASSLPERDSYQFF
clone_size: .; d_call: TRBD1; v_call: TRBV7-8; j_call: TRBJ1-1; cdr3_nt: TGTGCCAGCAGCGATCGACCGGGACAGGGGGGACTGAACACTGAAGCTTTCTTT; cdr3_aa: CASSDRPGQGGLNTEAFF